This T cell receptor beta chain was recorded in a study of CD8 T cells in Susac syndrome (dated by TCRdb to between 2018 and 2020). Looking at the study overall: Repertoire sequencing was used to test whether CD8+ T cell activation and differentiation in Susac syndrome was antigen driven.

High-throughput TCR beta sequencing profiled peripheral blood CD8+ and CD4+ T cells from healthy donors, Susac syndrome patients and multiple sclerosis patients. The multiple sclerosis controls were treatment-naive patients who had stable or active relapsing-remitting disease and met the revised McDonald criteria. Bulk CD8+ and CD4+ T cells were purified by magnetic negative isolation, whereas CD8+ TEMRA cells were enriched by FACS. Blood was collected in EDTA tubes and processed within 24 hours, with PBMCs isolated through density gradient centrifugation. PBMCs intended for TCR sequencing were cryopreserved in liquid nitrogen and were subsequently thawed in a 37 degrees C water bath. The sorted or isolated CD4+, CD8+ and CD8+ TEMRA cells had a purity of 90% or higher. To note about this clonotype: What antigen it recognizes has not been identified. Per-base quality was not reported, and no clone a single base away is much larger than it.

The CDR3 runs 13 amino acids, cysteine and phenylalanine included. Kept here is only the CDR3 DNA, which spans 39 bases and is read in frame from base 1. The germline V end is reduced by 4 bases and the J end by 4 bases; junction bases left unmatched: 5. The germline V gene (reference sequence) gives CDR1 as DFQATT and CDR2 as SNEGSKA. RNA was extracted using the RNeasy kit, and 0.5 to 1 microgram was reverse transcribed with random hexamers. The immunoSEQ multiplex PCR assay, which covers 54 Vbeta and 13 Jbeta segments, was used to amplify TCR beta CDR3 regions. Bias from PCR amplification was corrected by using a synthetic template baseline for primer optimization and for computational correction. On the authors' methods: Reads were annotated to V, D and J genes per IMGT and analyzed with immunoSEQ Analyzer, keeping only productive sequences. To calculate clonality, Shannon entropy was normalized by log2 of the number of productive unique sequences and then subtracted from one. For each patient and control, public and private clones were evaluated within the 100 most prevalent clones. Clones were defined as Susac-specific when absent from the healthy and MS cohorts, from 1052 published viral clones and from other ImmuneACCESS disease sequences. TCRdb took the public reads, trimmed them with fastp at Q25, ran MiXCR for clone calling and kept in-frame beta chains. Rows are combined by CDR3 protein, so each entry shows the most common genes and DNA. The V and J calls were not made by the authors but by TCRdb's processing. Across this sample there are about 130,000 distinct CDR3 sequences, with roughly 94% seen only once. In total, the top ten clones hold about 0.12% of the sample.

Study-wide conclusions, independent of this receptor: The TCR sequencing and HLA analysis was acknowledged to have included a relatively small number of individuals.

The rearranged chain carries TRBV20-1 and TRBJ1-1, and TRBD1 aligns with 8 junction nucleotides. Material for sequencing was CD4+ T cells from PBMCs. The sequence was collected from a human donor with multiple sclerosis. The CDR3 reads CSATQGAGTEAFF. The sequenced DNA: TGCAGTGCTACCCAGGGGGCAGGCACTGAAGCTTTCTTT.